This T cell receptor (beta chain) was profiled in a study of T cells in Graves' hyperthyroidism and ophthalmopathy. In the study overall: Peripheral blood sampling occurred at initial diagnosis, before any treatment.

Overall study findings and caveats: A model of 13 V-J features distinguished ophthalmopathy from stable hyperthyroidism.

TCR beta CDR3 region amplification was performed from RNA transcripts. When the TCR CDR3 underwent first-round RT-PCR, the HTBI primer set was used. MiXCR was run by TCRdb on the multiplex PCR reads, yielding one entry per CDR3 protein. Here the sample spans about 360,000 distinct CDR3 sequences, 25% being singletons. Aged 18 to 65, the patients had hyperthyroidism that was newly diagnosed and had lasted under 2 months. Exclusion of patients followed from uncontrolled infection, other autoimmune disease, pregnancy or lactation. This clonotype has more than one count but fewer than ten. As yet, its antigen is unknown. Germline V gene sequence: CDR1 SGHKS, CDR2 YYEKEE (reference sequence). The CDR3 sequence is 15 residues long. V was pared by 5 bases and J by 4 bases, with 15 bases between.

The genes are TRBV5-5 and TRBJ2-2; either TRBD1 or TRBD2 may fit D (5 bases each). The receptor comes from a man in his forties or fifties with Graves' hyperthyroidism. The source material was blood. Here the CDR3 reads CASSGEGTTTGELFF. CDR3 coding DNA: TGTGCCAGCAGTGGTGAGGGGACGACCACCGGGGAGCTGTTTTTT.